One sample yielded the 18 T cell receptor beta chains listed below, sequenced in a study of control samples from healthy donors and cancer patients. Clones were sequenced by immunoSEQ multiplex PCR, and TCRdb holds only the in-frame ones, with some missing. The sample carries approximately 150,000 clones, 90% to 95% recorded once. Sequencing was carried out using blood. The receptors were gathered from a woman younger than 30 in good health.

The rearrangement joins TRBV3-1 (or the pseudogene TRBV3-2) to TRBJ2-1; 11 positions match TRBD2. CDR3 length: 15 amino acids. CDR1 and CDR2 from the germline V gene are LGHDT and YNNKEL (reference sequence). J was trimmed by 6 bases and V by 2 bases; bases with no gene match: 3. CDR3 sequence: CASSQLAGGPNEQFF. DNA for the CDR3: TGTGCCAGCAGCCAACTAGCGGGAGGCCCCAATGAGCAGTTCTTC.

This chain links TRBV2 with TRBJ2-1; D perhaps matches TRBD2 (7 bases). CDR3 length: 18 amino acids. Trimming removed 6 bases from V and 1 base from J, with 22 bases in between. Per the germline V gene, CDR1 is SNHLY and CDR2 is FYNNEI. The CDR3 region is CASSGGLSGGFSYNEQFF. In nucleotides, the CDR3 is TGTGCCAGCAGCGGGGGCTTATCGGGGGGTTTTTCCTACAATGAGCAGTTCTTC.

J is TRBJ2-7 and V is TRBV5-4, with 10 bases lining up with TRBD2. CDR3 size: 17 residues. The V gene end was trimmed by 1 base and the J gene end by 2 bases; junction bases not matched to a gene: 9. Germline-derived CDR1 and CDR2 are SGHNT and YYREEE (reference sequence). The CDR3 DNA follows: TGTGCCAGCAGCTTGATCATGACTAGCGGGTGGACCTACGAGCAGTACTTC. Translation: CASSLIMTSGWTYEQYF.

V usage is TRBV5-1 and J usage is TRBJ1-1; D is unresolved. Germline V gives CDR1 SGHRS, CDR2 YFSETQ. CDR3 size: 14 residues. Trimming shortened V by 5 bases and J by 1 base, and 12 bases separated the two germline ends. CDR3 DNA: TGCGCCAGCAGAGGAGAAACTCCGAACACTGAAGCTTTCTTT. Translation: CASRGETPNTEAFF.

This clone showed up just once. The V call is TRBV7-6, the J call TRBJ1-4; 7 bases are shared with TRBD1. The ends lost 1 base at V and 2 bases at J; junction bases unmatched: 1. The germline V gene encodes CDR1 SGHVS and CDR2 FNYEAQ. The CDR3 sequence is 15 residues long. CDR3 loop: CASSLVQGTNEKLFF. Here the CDR3 DNA reads TGTGCCAGCAGCTTAGTACAGGGGACTAATGAAAAACTGTTTTTT. The full variable domain, with the rest looked up from reference TRBV7-6 and TRBJ1-4, is GAGVSQSPRYKVTKRGQDVALRCDPISGHVSLYWYRQALGQGPEFLTYFNYEAQQDKSGLPNDRFSAERPEGSISTLTIQRTEQRDSAMYRCASSLVQGTNEKLFFGSGTQLSVL.

This sequence joins TRBV27 and TRBJ1-6; no definite D call. Germline V gene sequence: CDR1 MNHEY, CDR2 SMNVEV (reference sequence). V gave up 7 bases and J gave up 1 base, with 17 bases separating them. The CDR3 runs to 17 residues. For the CDR3, the DNA is TGTGCCAGCATCGGGTTACGGGAGGCGTCCTATAATTCACCCCTCCACTTT. This translates into CASIGLREASYNSPLHF.

J is TRBJ1-4 and V is TRBV6-5; TRBD1 is a possible D gene (6 bases). The CDR3 is 15 residues long. Between the trimmed V and J ends, which lost 6 bases and 6 bases, there was a span of 17 bases. Germline values: CDR1 MNHEY, CDR2 SVGAGI. CDR3 bases: TGTGCCAGCAGAAGATGGGGGGGGCGGGATGAAAAACTGTTTTTT. Translation gives CASRRWGGRDEKLFF.

This clone has just one count. The chain is built from TRBV6-1 and TRBJ1-2; no clear D. Deletions cut 5 bases from V and 9 bases from J, with 16 bases between. The V gene's germline CDR1 is MNHNS and CDR2 SASEGT. This CDR3 contains 13 residues. The CDR3 DNA reads as TGTGCCAGCAGTACCTGGCCGGTCTTGAGCTACACCTTC. It codes for CASSTWPVLSYTF.

In its sample, this clone was seen once. This chain links TRBV7-8 with TRBJ2-6, with D perhaps being TRBD1 or TRBD2 (6 bases each). Trimming pared 1 base from V and 2 bases from J, leaving 9 bases between. Germline assignment: CDR1 SGHVS and CDR2 FQNEAQ. There are 16 residues in the CDR3. The CDR3: CASSLEGGAGANVLTF. CDR3 DNA sequence: TGTGCCAGCAGCTTAGAGGGGGGTGCTGGGGCCAACGTCCTGACTTTC.

V gene TRBV25-1 combines with J gene TRBJ1-6; a weak D match, TRBD1 (5 bases). There are 15 residues in the CDR3. Looked up from germline, CDR1 is MGHDK and CDR2 is SYGVNS. The V end lost 2 bases, the J end lost 7 bases, and 12 bases lay between the germline ends. Written as DNA, the CDR3 is TGTGCCAGCAGTGAACCGGGGCAGCGAAATTCACCCCTCCACTTT. Its protein product is CASSEPGQRNSPLHF.

The chain couples TRBV7-2 to TRBJ1-5, with a possible D match to TRBD1 (5 bases). Germline CDR1 and CDR2: SGHTA and FQGNSA. The CDR3 is made up of 15 amino acids. Trimming cost V 5 bases and J 0 bases, with 11 bases left between them. CDR3 sequence (DNA): TGTGCCAGCAGCCAGATGGGGGGTAGCAATCAGCCCCAGCATTTT. Translation gives CASSQMGGSNQPQHF.

V usage is TRBV6-5 and J usage is TRBJ2-7; no reliable D call. Per germline, CDR1 MNHEY and CDR2 SVGAGI. The V gene lost 6 bases and the J gene lost 2 bases, with 11 bases spanning the gap. This CDR3 is built from 13 residues. The CDR3 protein is CASSRDKAYEQYF. The CDR3 DNA is TGTGCCAGCAGCCGAGATAAGGCCTACGAGCAGTACTTC.

The rearrangement links TRBV6-5 to TRBJ1-2, with D possibly TRBD1 on 6 matching bases. Germline V lookup: CDR1 MNHEY, CDR2 SVGAGI. The V gene lost 6 bases and the J gene lost 3 bases, with 11 bases spanning the gap. The length of the CDR3 is 13 residues. The CDR3 sequence is CASRQGRDYGYTF. The CDR3 coding sequence is TGTGCCAGCAGGCAGGGGCGGGACTATGGCTACACCTTC.

The genes are TRBV7-8 and TRBJ1-1; a weak D match, TRBD1 (6 bases). V was trimmed by 1 base and J by 0 bases, leaving 9 bases between them. Germline CDR1 is SGHVS and CDR2 is FQNEAQ. The CDR3 covers 15 residues. CDR3: CASSLGGAMNTEAFF. Written as DNA, the CDR3 is TGTGCCAGCAGCTTAGGGGGGGCTATGAACACTGAAGCTTTCTTT. The variable domain in full, completed from reference TRBV7-8 and TRBJ1-1, reads GAGVSQSPRYKVAKRGQDVALRCDPISGHVSLFWYQQALGQGPEFLTYFQNEAQLDKSGLPSDRFFAERPEGSVSTLKIQRTQQEDSAVYLCASSLGGAMNTEAFFGQGTRLTVV.

The rearrangement joins TRBV2 to TRBJ2-7, with D possibly being TRBD2 (5 bases). This CDR3 has 14 residues. Trimming took off 2 bases at V and 2 bases at J, with 10 bases between the two ends. CDR1 and CDR2 from the germline V gene are SNHLY and FYNNEI. In nucleotides, the CDR3 is TGTGCCAGCAGTGAAATCGGGATGACCTACGAGCAGTACTTC. Amino acid sequence: CASSEIGMTYEQYF.

The rearrangement links TRBV28 to TRBJ1-6; D remains ambiguous. This CDR3 has 18 residues. The germline V gene has CDR1 MDHEN and CDR2 SYDVKM. The ends were cut back, 6 bases at V and 8 bases at J, with 26 bases in the middle. The CDR3 spells CASSKGWTLAEGHSPLHF. The CDR3 DNA follows: TGTGCCAGCAGCAAAGGTTGGACCTTAGCGGAAGGTCATTCACCCCTCCACTTT.

The CDR3 protein is CASSPYRQLPGANVLTF. The CDR3 region has the DNA TGTGCCAGCAGCCCTTACCGACAGTTACCTGGGGCCAACGTCCTGACTTTC. V is TRBV14 and J is TRBJ2-6, with D perhaps matching TRBD1 (5 bases). The V gene lost 4 bases and the J gene lost 2 bases, with 15 bases spanning the gap. Per germline, CDR1 SGHDN and CDR2 FVKESK. The CDR3 covers 17 residues.

The chain is built from TRBV15 and TRBJ1-1; D remains ambiguous. The V and J ends lost 2 bases and 1 base respectively, with 11 bases between them. Germline V gene data show CDR1 as LNHNV and CDR2 as YYDKDF (reference sequence). The CDR3 is 15 amino acids. CDR3 loop: CATSRPSDGNTEAFF. CDR3 coding DNA: TGTGCCACCAGCAGACCTTCGGACGGGAACACTGAAGCTTTCTTT.